This T cell receptor (beta chain) emerged from a study of blood T cell repertoires in COVID-19. Methods used by the authors: Reference gene primer amplification in the assay estimated nucleated cell counts. TCRdb's table, derived via immunoSEQ multiplex PCR, lists solely in-frame clones and lacks some. V and J calls and clone size follow that table, whereas D and trimming were derived from the DNA. The table records approximately 90,000 clones, around 86% of them present only once. The V end was cut by 0 bases, the J end by 3 bases, with 9 bases between. CDR1 SGHRS and CDR2 YFSETQ come from the germline V gene. The CDR3 is 15 residues long.

The gene calls are TRBV5-1 and TRBJ1-4, with a possible D match to TRBD1 (6 bases). The sample taken for sequencing was peripheral blood. The origin of this receptor is an elderly woman with acute or convalescent COVID-19. The CDR3 region has the DNA TGCGCCAGCAGCTTGGTGGGGGCTCCTAATGAAAAACTGTTTTTT. This sequence encodes CASSLVGAPNEKLFF.